This is a list of T cell receptor beta chains from one sample in a study of T cell repertoires in cytomegalovirus infection. TCRdb independently ran MiXCR on the reads; one entry per CDR3 protein. Of some 220,000 distinct CDR3 sequences in the sample, approximately 40% are singletons; the top ten hold approximately 59%. These receptors' antigens are unknown. Sample: CD8+ T cells from cultured PBMCs, taken from culture after CMV antigen stimulation. All receptors derive from a human donor in good health (CMV status not recorded). Some clones in this sample may be carry-over from other donors' samples. Each CDR3 is given with its conserved first and last residue. D genes are given only for firm matches. Only some rows state a clone size, as once, few, many or a class for expanded clones.

v_gene: TRBV7-6; abundance: few; d_gene: -; j_gene: TRBJ2-7; len: 16; CDR3nt: TGTGCCAGCAGCTTAATTGGAGTGGGGATATCCTACGAGCAGTACTTC; CDR3aa: CASSLIGVGISYEQYF
v_gene: TRBV7-9; abundance: once; d_gene: -; j_gene: TRBJ2-7; len: 12; CDR3nt: TGTGCCAGCAGGGGAACGGCGGCGGCGCAGTACTTC; CDR3aa: CASRGTAAAQYF
v_gene: TRBV4-1; abundance: -; d_gene: TRBD2; j_gene: TRBJ2-1; len: 18; CDR3nt: TGCGCCAGCAGCCAAGAGAGGACTAGCGGGGGGGCCTACAATGAGCAGTTCTTC; CDR3aa: CASSQERTSGGAYNEQFF
v_gene: TRBV9; abundance: -; d_gene: -; j_gene: TRBJ2-2; len: 13; CDR3nt: TGTGCCAGCAGCGTAGGCAGGGCCGGGGAGCTGTTTTTT; CDR3aa: CASSVGRAGELFF
v_gene: TRBV2; abundance: few; d_gene: -; j_gene: TRBJ2-1; len: 13; CDR3nt: TGTGCCAGCAGTGATGAGGATGAGGGTGAGCAGTTCTTC; CDR3aa: CASSDEDEGEQFF
v_gene: TRBV4-1; abundance: -; d_gene: TRBD2; j_gene: TRBJ2-5; len: 17; CDR3nt: TGCGCCAGCAGCCAGCTAGGTCTAGCGGGGCGCCAAGAGACCCAGTACTTC; CDR3aa: CASSQLGLAGRQETQYF
v_gene: TRBV27; abundance: few; d_gene: -; j_gene: TRBJ2-7; len: 14; CDR3nt: TGTGCCAGCAGTGGGCAATACAACTCCTACGAGCAGTACTTC; CDR3aa: CASSGQYNSYEQYF
v_gene: TRBV6-1; abundance: few; d_gene: -; j_gene: TRBJ2-3; len: 13; CDR3nt: TGTGCCTCACCGGACAAACTCACAGATACGCAGTATTTT; CDR3aa: CASPDKLTDTQYF
v_gene: TRBV6-6; abundance: few; d_gene: -; j_gene: TRBJ2-2; len: 18; CDR3nt: TGTGCCAGCAGTTACCCGGGGGACCAACCAACGAACACCGGGGAGCTGTTTTTT; CDR3aa: CASSYPGDQPTNTGELFF
v_gene: TRBV27; abundance: -; d_gene: -; j_gene: TRBJ1-2; len: 15; CDR3nt: TGTGCCAGCAGATCGAAGGGAGGGTCCCCCTATGGCTACACCTTC; CDR3aa: CASRSKGGSPYGYTF
v_gene: TRBV2; abundance: -; d_gene: -; j_gene: TRBJ1-6; len: 16; CDR3nt: TGTGCCAGCAGTGAGGGCTGGACCGCGTATAATTCACCCCTCCACTTT; CDR3aa: CASSEGWTAYNSPLHF
v_gene: TRBV4-1; abundance: few; d_gene: -; j_gene: TRBJ2-4; len: 15; CDR3nt: TGCGCCAGCAGTCCCGAAAACAGGGGGGGAAACATTCAGTACTTC; CDR3aa: CASSPENRGGNIQYF
v_gene: TRBV11-1; abundance: -; d_gene: -; j_gene: TRBJ2-7; len: 12; CDR3nt: TGTGCCAGCAGCAAACAGTCCTACGAGCAGTACTTC; CDR3aa: CASSKQSYEQYF
v_gene: TRBV4-1; abundance: few; d_gene: TRBD2; j_gene: TRBJ2-1; len: 15; CDR3nt: TGCGCCAGCAGCCAAGAGACTAGCGGGAGCTATGAGCAGTTCTTC; CDR3aa: CASSQETSGSYEQFF
v_gene: TRBV20-1; abundance: few; d_gene: TRBD2; j_gene: TRBJ2-7; len: 18; CDR3nt: TGCAGTGCTAGAGATCCGCTCCGGGGTAGCGGGGACTCCTACGAGCAGTACTTC; CDR3aa: CSARDPLRGSGDSYEQYF
v_gene: TRBV7-6; abundance: -; d_gene: TRBD2; j_gene: TRBJ2-1; len: 17; CDR3nt: TGTGCCAGCAGCTTGTTACTAGCGGGGGGGACCTACAATGAGCAGTTCTTC; CDR3aa: CASSLLLAGGTYNEQFF
v_gene: TRBV7-2; abundance: -; d_gene: -; j_gene: TRBJ2-3; len: 11; CDR3nt: TGTGCCAGTACCGGGACAACGGGGCAGTATTTT; CDR3aa: CASTGTTGQYF
v_gene: TRBV6-5; abundance: few; d_gene: TRBD1; j_gene: TRBJ1-2; len: 18; CDR3nt: TGTGCCAGCAGTTGCAGGATAATCTCGGGACAGGATACCTATGGCTACACCTTC; CDR3aa: CASSCRIISGQDTYGYTF
v_gene: TRBV7-7; abundance: few; d_gene: TRBD1; j_gene: TRBJ1-2; len: 15; CDR3nt: TGTGCTAGCAGCTTTATGTGGACAGGCGGCTATGGCTACACCTTC; CDR3aa: CASSFMWTGGYGYTF
v_gene: TRBV4-1; abundance: -; d_gene: TRBD2; j_gene: TRBJ2-1; len: 15; CDR3nt: TGCGCCAGCAGCCCCCCGGGACTAGAGTACAATGAGCAGTTCTTC; CDR3aa: CASSPPGLEYNEQFF
v_gene: TRBV7-4; abundance: -; d_gene: -; j_gene: TRBJ1-1; len: 15; CDR3nt: TGTGCCAGCAGCCCGCGGCCAGGGGCGAACACTGAAGCTTTCTTT; CDR3aa: CASSPRPGANTEAFF
v_gene: TRBV20-1; abundance: few; d_gene: -; j_gene: TRBJ2-3; len: 18; CDR3nt: TGCAGTGCTAGACCCCGGGACTTGTATCAGAAGCGCACAGATACGCAGTATTTT; CDR3aa: CSARPRDLYQKRTDTQYF
v_gene: TRBV12-3/TRBV12-4; abundance: -; d_gene: TRBD2; j_gene: TRBJ2-7; len: 15; CDR3nt: TGTGCCAGCAGTTTACCGGGAGGGTCCTCCTACGAGCAGTACTTC; CDR3aa: CASSLPGGSSYEQYF
v_gene: TRBV7-3; abundance: -; d_gene: TRBD1; j_gene: TRBJ2-7; len: 15; CDR3nt: TGTGCCAGCAGCCCCCAGGGGGCGAGTACCTACGAGCAGTACTTC; CDR3aa: CASSPQGASTYEQYF
v_gene: TRBV19; abundance: -; d_gene: -; j_gene: TRBJ2-1; len: 14; CDR3nt: TGTGCCAGCGCCCTGTCAAGCTCCTACAATGAGCAGTTCTTC; CDR3aa: CASALSSSYNEQFF
v_gene: TRBV7-9; abundance: -; d_gene: TRBD2; j_gene: TRBJ2-3; len: 16; CDR3nt: TGTGCCAGCAGTCAGACTAGCGGGAGGGCGAGAGATACGCAGTATTTT; CDR3aa: CASSQTSGRARDTQYF
v_gene: TRBV24-1; abundance: -; d_gene: -; j_gene: TRBJ2-1; len: 12; CDR3nt: TGTGCCACCAGTGATGGGGACAATGAGCAGTTCTTC; CDR3aa: CATSDGDNEQFF
v_gene: TRBV7-3; abundance: -; d_gene: -; j_gene: TRBJ2-2; len: 15; CDR3nt: TGTGCCAGCAGCTTGGGGGGGGGCCTCACCGGGGAGCTGTTTTTT; CDR3aa: CASSLGGGLTGELFF
v_gene: TRBV6-5; abundance: once; d_gene: TRBD2; j_gene: TRBJ2-7; len: 17; CDR3nt: TGTGCCAGCAGTTACTCGAAGTCTAGCGGGTCCTCCTACGAGCAGTACTTC; CDR3aa: CASSYSKSSGSSYEQYF
v_gene: TRBV7-9; abundance: few; d_gene: -; j_gene: TRBJ1-2; len: 14; CDR3nt: TGTGCCAGCAGCTTGACGGATCGTCTCTATGGCTACACCTTC; CDR3aa: CASSLTDRLYGYTF
v_gene: TRBV7-2; abundance: few; d_gene: -; j_gene: TRBJ1-4; len: 14; CDR3nt: TGTGCCAGCAGCCTAATGGGGGGCTCTGAGAAACTGTTTTTT; CDR3aa: CASSLMGGSEKLFF
v_gene: TRBV7-6; abundance: -; d_gene: TRBD1; j_gene: TRBJ1-5; len: 16; CDR3nt: TGTGCCAGCAGCCCCTCGCAGGGGGATGTCTCTCAGCCCCAGCATTTT; CDR3aa: CASSPSQGDVSQPQHF
v_gene: TRBV14; abundance: -; d_gene: -; j_gene: TRBJ2-7; len: 15; CDR3nt: TGTGCCAGCAGCCAAGATGGTTCAGGGAGAGGCGAGCAGTACTTC; CDR3aa: CASSQDGSGRGEQYF
v_gene: TRBV20-1; abundance: few; d_gene: -; j_gene: TRBJ1-1; len: 12; CDR3nt: TGCAGTGCCAGGCCTAGCTGGACTGAAGCTTTCTTT; CDR3aa: CSARPSWTEAFF
v_gene: TRBV28; abundance: few; d_gene: -; j_gene: TRBJ1-1; len: 8; CDR3nt: TGTGCTACGGGATGGGCTTTCTTT; CDR3aa: CATGWAFF
v_gene: TRBV27; abundance: few; d_gene: TRBD2; j_gene: TRBJ2-7; len: 14; CDR3nt: TGTGCCAGCAGTCCAGCGGGAGGAATTTACGAGCAGTACTTC; CDR3aa: CASSPAGGIYEQYF
v_gene: TRBV7-9; abundance: many; d_gene: -; j_gene: TRBJ2-5; len: 17; CDR3nt: TGTGCCAGCAGTCCGCTCCCGGGACGGGGGCGGATGGTGACCCAGTACTTC; CDR3aa: CASSPLPGRGRMVTQYF
v_gene: TRBV29-1; abundance: many; d_gene: -; j_gene: TRBJ2-2; len: 13; CDR3nt: TGCAGCGCCGCGGGGCCCTACACCGGGGAGCTGTTTTTT; CDR3aa: CSAAGPYTGELFF
v_gene: TRBV11-1; abundance: -; d_gene: -; j_gene: TRBJ2-3; len: 15; CDR3nt: TGTGCCAGCAGCGCCTGGGGGGCTAACACAGATACGCAGTATTTT; CDR3aa: CASSAWGANTDTQYF
v_gene: TRBV7-2; abundance: many; d_gene: TRBD1; j_gene: TRBJ1-5; len: 14; CDR3nt: TGTGCCAGCAGCCGCGGGACAGCAAACCAGCCCCAGCATTTT; CDR3aa: CASSRGTANQPQHF
v_gene: TRBV13; abundance: few; d_gene: TRBD1; j_gene: TRBJ2-7; len: 15; CDR3nt: TGTGCCAGCAGCCACGGGACAGCGGAATTCTACGAGCAGTACTTC; CDR3aa: CASSHGTAEFYEQYF
v_gene: TRBV7-9; abundance: many; d_gene: TRBD1; j_gene: TRBJ1-2; len: 15; CDR3nt: TGTGCCAGCAGCTTAAGGGGGCGTAGCCCCTTTGGCTACACCTTC; CDR3aa: CASSLRGRSPFGYTF
v_gene: TRBV5-1; abundance: -; d_gene: TRBD1; j_gene: TRBJ2-2; len: 20; CDR3nt: TGCGCCAGCAGCTTGGTCGTTAAACACAAAGGGACAGCGAACACCGGGGAGCTGTTTTTT; CDR3aa: CASSLVVKHKGTANTGELFF
v_gene: TRBV20-1; abundance: -; d_gene: -; j_gene: TRBJ2-5; len: 14; CDR3nt: TGCAGTGCCCGCCTCGACCGGGGTGGGGAGACCCAGTACTTC; CDR3aa: CSARLDRGGETQYF
v_gene: TRBV18; abundance: -; d_gene: -; j_gene: TRBJ2-4; len: 15; CDR3nt: TGTGCCAGCTCACCACAGGGGACCCCCAAAAACATTCAGTACTTC; CDR3aa: CASSPQGTPKNIQYF
v_gene: TRBV7-2; abundance: once; d_gene: -; j_gene: TRBJ2-1; len: 13; CDR3nt: TGTGCCAGCAGCTCCCAGTGGGCCAATGAGCAGTTCTTC; CDR3aa: CASSSQWANEQFF
v_gene: TRBV12-3/TRBV12-4; abundance: -; d_gene: -; j_gene: TRBJ2-5; len: 14; CDR3nt: TGTGCCAGCAGGGCGGACGGGGGCCAAGAGACCCAGTACTTC; CDR3aa: CASRADGGQETQYF
v_gene: TRBV6-2/TRBV6-3; abundance: few; d_gene: -; j_gene: TRBJ2-2; len: 13; CDR3nt: TGTGCCAGCAGTATCTTTAGATCCGGGGAGCTGTTTTTT; CDR3aa: CASSIFRSGELFF
v_gene: TRBV28; abundance: few; d_gene: -; j_gene: TRBJ2-2; len: 16; CDR3nt: TGTGCCAGCAGTTTATGCTTAGGACATATTAACGGGGAGCTGTTTTTT; CDR3aa: CASSLCLGHINGELFF
v_gene: TRBV7-3; abundance: few; d_gene: -; j_gene: TRBJ2-7; len: 15; CDR3nt: TGTGCCAGCAGCTTAAGCGGGGCAGGGGCCTACGAGCAGTACTTC; CDR3aa: CASSLSGAGAYEQYF
v_gene: TRBV7-9; abundance: few; d_gene: -; j_gene: TRBJ2-3; len: 11; CDR3nt: TGTGCCACCCTGTTCACAGATACGCAGTATTTT; CDR3aa: CATLFTDTQYF
v_gene: TRBV15; abundance: few; d_gene: -; j_gene: TRBJ2-3; len: 14; CDR3nt: TGTGCCACCAGCGCCAATAGGGGCACAGATACGCAGTATTTT; CDR3aa: CATSANRGTDTQYF
v_gene: TRBV4-1; abundance: -; d_gene: TRBD2; j_gene: TRBJ2-3; len: 17; CDR3nt: TGCGCCAGCAGCCTACGGACTAGCGGCCAGGGGGCAGATACGCAGTATTTT; CDR3aa: CASSLRTSGQGADTQYF
v_gene: TRBV9; abundance: -; d_gene: -; j_gene: TRBJ1-1; len: 15; CDR3nt: TGTGCCAGCAGCGTAAATACTGGGCGGCAAACTGAAGCTTTCTTT; CDR3aa: CASSVNTGRQTEAFF